Given below is one T cell receptor (beta chain) in context. Its antigen is still unknown. The source of the sample is a study of Ad26.COV2.S vaccination and SARS-CoV-2 variants. Study-level background: The vaccine Ad26.COV2.S was put into the muscle once, or twice with 56 days between.

The CDR3 length is 15 residues. The germline gives CDR1 LNHNV, CDR2 YYDKDF (reference sequence). V gave up 5 bases and J gave up 1 base, with 13 bases separating them. Produced via immunoSEQ multiplex PCR; TCRdb's table is partial and in-frame only. Found here are roughly 700,000 clones, about 89% of them singletons; the top ten hold around 1.4%. Whole-study results and caveats: Substantial post-vaccination breadth of spike-specific CD8+ and CD4+ T cell responses was reported. Vaccinated and placebo-treated recipients had similar non-spike TCR breadth.

Noted treatment: 19 received Ad26.COV2.S at low or high dose, single or two shots; 5 received placebo; per-sample allocation not given. At day 63 after the first vaccine or placebo injection, samples were drawn. The individual, an adult aged 18-55 years, was a donor in Boston. The chain couples TRBV15 to TRBJ2-3; D is perhaps TRBD1 or TRBD2 (6 bases each). This TCR was recovered from a person aged 18-60 years who received the Ad26.COV2.S COVID-19 vaccine or a placebo. Sequencing used peripheral blood, obtained in a trial of Ad26.COV2.S vaccine versus placebo. The DNA for the CDR3 is TGTGCCACCAGCGTAGGGGGACTTGGCACAGATACGCAGTATTTT. Its protein is CATSVGGLGTDTQYF.